What follows describes a single TCR beta chain. It may be a read error: a sequence one base away is much more abundant. The sample is drawn from a study of human T cells and chemical hapten exposure. Germline assignment: CDR1 LGHNA and CDR2 YNFKEQ. The CDR3 loop spans 16 amino acids. The time point was: pre-sensitization, week 0. The treatment: therapeutic diphenylcyclopropenone sensitization with weekly scalp DPC. A single record per CDR3 protein comes from TCRdb applying MiXCR to the RACE reads. The sample includes roughly 250,000 distinct CDR3 sequences, over 8% seen only once; the top ten take 2% to 2.5%.

The sample here was whole blood, taken in connection with sensitization to the hapten diphenylcyclopropenone (DPC). This chain joins TRBV4-2 and TRBJ2-3; 10 bases are a match to TRBD2. This clonotype was sampled from a woman in her 40s with alopecia areata. Some clones in this sample may be carry-over from other donors' samples. The CDR3 protein is CASSQDLAGGSDAQYF. In DNA form, the CDR3 reads TGTGCCAGCAGCCAAGATTTAGCGGGAGGCTCAGATGCGCAGTATTTT.